These T cell receptor beta chains were read from a single sample in a study of CD8 T cells in ankylosing spondylitis. TCRdb re-called the 5' RACE reads with MiXCR, one entry per CDR3 protein. The data hold around 250,000 distinct CDR3 sequences, with over 8.5% observed a single time. Material for sequencing was blood, either unsorted or a sorted T cell fraction (not recorded which). The receptors here all came from a male donor with ankylosing spondylitis or in good health (not recorded which). The CDR3 runs from the conserved cysteine through the conserved F or W.

15	TRBJ1-2	TRBV12-3/TRBV12-4	CASSTTGGTGYGYTF
14	TRBJ1-2	TRBV27	CASRGSGEHGGYTF
13	TRBJ2-4	TRBV20-1	CSARPAGKNIQYF
16	TRBJ1-2	TRBV7-8	CASSLPARGADYGYTF
12	TRBJ2-7	TRBV29-1	CSVGAAPYEQYF
15	TRBJ2-7	TRBV7-9	CASSLAAIPSYEQYF
13	TRBJ2-7	TRBV2	CASSRDSSYEQYF
14	TRBJ2-1	TRBV9	CASSGQRGGRYQFF
17	TRBJ1-5	TRBV24-1	CATSDSRQGGGEQPQHF
15	TRBJ1-1	TRBV5-1	CASSRGQGANTEAFF
15	TRBJ2-2	TRBV11-3	CASSPTRANTGELFF
15	TRBJ2-7	TRBV29-1	CSVGGTSGISYEQYF
13	TRBJ2-7	TRBV10-1	CASSRQGADEQYF
16	TRBJ2-1	TRBV5-1	CASRPNSGSGDNEQFF
15	TRBJ2-1	TRBV27	CASSLGTSGNNEQFF
13	TRBJ2-2	TRBV9	CASSVWSGAELFF
15	TRBJ2-2	TRBV12-3/TRBV12-4	CASSLADTRPGGLFF
12	TRBJ2-1	TRBV6-1	CASSENGNEQFF
14	TRBJ1-1	TRBV20-1	CSASHQGSDTEAFF
14	TRBJ2-2	TRBV27	CAGHRGPNTGELFF
16	TRBJ2-7	TRBV5-6	CASSSLWTGDSYEQYF
19	TRBJ2-7	TRBV3-1	CASSQDTGNFVGGLSEQYF
13	TRBJ2-7	TRBV6-2/TRBV6-3	CASRQRGNHAAYF
14	TRBJ2-7	TRBV24-1	CATSQGAGQNEQYF
17	TRBJ2-1	TRBV7-3	CASSLMTGEGPYNEQFF
17	TRBJ1-5	TRBV9	CASSPGLGEKGGQPQHF
12	TRBJ2-1	TRBV20-1	CSARGGGDEQFF
13	TRBJ1-2	TRBV7-6	CASSLRNNYGYTF
14	TRBJ1-1	TRBV7-9	CASSPKAGGTEAFF
15	TRBJ2-3	TRBV7-3	CASSLFAGEMDTQYF
13	TRBJ2-7	TRBV5-8	CASSLEGRDNEYF